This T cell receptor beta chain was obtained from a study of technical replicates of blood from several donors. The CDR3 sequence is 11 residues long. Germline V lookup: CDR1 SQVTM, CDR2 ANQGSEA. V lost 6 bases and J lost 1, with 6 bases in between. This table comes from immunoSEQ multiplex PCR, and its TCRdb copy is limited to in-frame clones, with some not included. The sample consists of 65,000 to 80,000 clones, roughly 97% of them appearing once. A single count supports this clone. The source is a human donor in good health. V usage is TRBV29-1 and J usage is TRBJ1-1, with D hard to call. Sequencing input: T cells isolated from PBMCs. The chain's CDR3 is CSVRQNTEAFF. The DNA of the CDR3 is TGCAGCGTCAGACAGAACACTGAAGCTTTCTTT.